This T cell receptor beta chain is from a study of blood T cell repertoires in COVID-19. Turning to the study itself: The samples span acute and convalescent COVID-19 from the United States, Italy and Spain.

In the study's own analysis: It was from reference gene primer amplification that nucleated cell counts were estimated. Only in-frame clones appear in the TCRdb table, and some are missing; sequencing was by immunoSEQ multiplex PCR. V and J calls and clone size come straight from that table; D and trimming were deduced from the DNA. Counted here are about 230,000 clones, just over 85% occurring once; the ten biggest clones make up around a tenth. It was during active infection that Seattle patients were enrolled and then longitudinally followed. The CDR3 spans 14 residues. The J segment lost 5 bases and the V segment lost 8 bases, leaving 5 bases of the junction unmatched. Germline lookup yields CDR1 SNHLY and CDR2 FYNNEI.

The V and J genes are TRBV2 and TRBJ1-4; TRBD1 aligns across 10 bases. The receptor's source is a man aged 50 or older with COVID-19, enrolled during active disease. Sequencing was done on a sample of peripheral blood. The CDR3 DNA sequence: TGTGCCAGCGTCCCGGGACAGGGGAATGAAAAACTGTTTTTT. Encoded protein: CASVPGQGNEKLFF.